This T cell receptor beta chain emerged from a study of shared clonotypes between healthy human individuals. The CDR3 totals 13 residues. V dropped 8 bases and J dropped 6 bases, with 14 bases sitting between them. CDR1 and CDR2 (germline): LNHDA, SQIVND (reference sequence). As defined, naive CD8 cells were CD45RO-negative and positively selected for CCR7, with terminally differentiated effector memory CD45RA+ cells excluded. Assay: immunoSEQ multiplex PCR; the TCRdb copy retains only in-frame clones and omits some. The table records roughly 590,000 clones, roughly 95% of them present only once. The sequence derives from a woman aged 25 to 39 in good health. The sample taken for sequencing was naive CD8+ T cells sorted from blood. This chain connects TRBV19 to TRBJ1-5; no clear D gene. CDR3 DNA sequence: TGTGCCAGTGTAGATGGGATCGGTCAGCCCCAGCATTTT. Protein sequence: CASVDGIGQPQHF.